This TCR beta chain was sequenced during a study of blood T cells in healthy people across ages. This CDR3 contains 13 residues. Germline values: CDR1 MDHEN, CDR2 SYDVKM. Trimming at V came to 8 bases and at J to 8 bases, leaving 7 bases not matched to a gene. In each sample, at least 6.5 million PBMCs were isolated. A second PCR, run for about 7 to 11 cycles, used a sample-barcoded 5' primer plus a J-beta primer mix. All cDNA molecules were each tagged by a template-switch adaptor with 12 random nucleotides. Using its own MiXCR run on the 5' RACE reads, TCRdb lists one record per CDR3 protein. The data hold 1.5 million to 2 million distinct CDR3 sequences, with about 50% observed a single time.

The V call is TRBV28, the J call TRBJ2-1; 9 bases match TRBD1. This clonotype originated in a woman aged 40-49 years in good health. The source material was blood. CDR3 loop: CASGYRGLDEQFF. CDR3 in DNA: TGTGCCAGCGGATACAGGGGGCTAGATGAGCAGTTCTTC. Supplemented by reference TRBV28 and TRBJ2-1, the full variable domain reads DVKVTQSSRYLVKRTGEKVFLECVQDMDHENMFWYRQDPGLGLRLIYFSYDVKMKEKGDIPEGYSVSREKKERFSLILESASTNQTSMYLCASGYRGLDEQFFGPGTRLTVL.